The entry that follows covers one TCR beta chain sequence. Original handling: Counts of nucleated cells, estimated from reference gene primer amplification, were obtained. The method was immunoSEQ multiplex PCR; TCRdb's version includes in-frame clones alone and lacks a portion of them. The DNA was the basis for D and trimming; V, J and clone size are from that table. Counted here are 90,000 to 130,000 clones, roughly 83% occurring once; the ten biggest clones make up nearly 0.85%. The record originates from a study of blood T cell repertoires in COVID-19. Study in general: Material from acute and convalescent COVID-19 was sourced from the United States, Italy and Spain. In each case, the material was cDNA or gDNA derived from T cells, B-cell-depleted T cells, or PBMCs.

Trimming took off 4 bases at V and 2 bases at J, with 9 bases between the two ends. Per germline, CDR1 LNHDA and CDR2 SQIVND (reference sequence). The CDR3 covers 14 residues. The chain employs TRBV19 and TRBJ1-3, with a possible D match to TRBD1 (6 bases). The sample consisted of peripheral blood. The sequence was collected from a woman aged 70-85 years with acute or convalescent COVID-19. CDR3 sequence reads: CASSTTGTGNTIYF. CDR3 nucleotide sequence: TGTGCCAGTAGTACCACAGGGACTGGAAACACCATATATTTT. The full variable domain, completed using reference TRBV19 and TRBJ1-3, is DGGITQSPKYLFRKEGQNVTLSCEQNLNHDAMYWYRQDPGQGLRLIYYSQIVNDFQKGDIAEGYSVSREKKESFPLTVTSAQKNPTAFYLCASSTTGTGNTIYFGEGSWLTVV.